Below are 5 T cell receptor beta chains sequenced from a single sample in a study of regulatory T cells in long-lasting Graves disease. TCR beta libraries were built with iRepertoire HTBI primers and Arm-PCR of CDR3 regions. TCRdb ran MiXCR on the multiplex PCR reads and lists one entry per CDR3 protein. In the table there are around 400,000 distinct CDR3 sequences, roughly a fifth of which are singletons. As for time point: persistent/refractory GD, antithyroid drugs over 5 years with positive TRAb. Extracted RNA from PBMCs served as the source of the TCR library. Sequences were derived from peripheral blood mononuclear cells (PBMCs), sampled when the disease was refractory, from a patient treated with antithyroid drugs. These receptors came from a female donor with Graves disease.

This clonotype was picked up many times. This rearrangement joins TRBV28 to TRBJ2-7; TRBD1 matches at 8 bases. With 1 base clipped from V and 0 bases from J, the junction kept 5 bases outside the gene matches. The CDR3 extends over 16 amino acids. Germline V CDR1 and CDR2: MDHEN, SYDVKM. The CDR3 nucleotides read TGTGCCAGCAGTTTATTAGCAGGGGGCAGCTCCTACGAGCAGTACTTC. It codes for CASSLLAGGSSYEQYF.

This clonotype was counted at least ten times. J is TRBJ2-7 and V is TRBV27, with 10 bases lining up with TRBD1. Germline values: CDR1 MNHEY, CDR2 SMNVEV (reference sequence). The CDR3 has 14 residues. Trimming removed 8 bases from V and 7 bases from J; junction bases left unmatched: 11. The CDR3 DNA sequence: TGTGCCAGCGGATCCGGGACAGGGGCTTTGGAGCAGTACTTC. Its protein product is CASGSGTGALEQYF.

This clonotype was counted once. The CDR3 region is CASSLGTGEGDEQFF. The CDR3 DNA follows: TGCGCCAGCAGCTTGGGGACGGGCGAGGGCGATGAGCAGTTCTTC. The V gene is TRBV5-1, the J gene TRBJ2-1; possible D gene TRBD2, 5 bases. V lost 0 bases to trimming and J lost 8 bases, with 15 bases between them. Germline V gives CDR1 SGHRS, CDR2 YFSETQ. The CDR3 consists of 15 residues.

This clonotype showed up many times. The chain recombines TRBV6-9 with TRBJ2-7, with a tentative D call TRBD1 (5 bases). The CDR3 spans 13 residues. V was shortened by 4 bases and J by 3 bases, with 10 bases between the two germline ends. CDR1 MNHGY and CDR2 SVAAGI come from the germline V gene. CDR3 sequence (DNA): TGTGCCAGCAGTTTGAACAGGTACTACGAGCAGTACTTC. Protein sequence: CASSLNRYYEQYF.

This clonotype came up a few times. The chain uses TRBV20-1 and TRBJ1-1, with D perhaps matching TRBD1 (5 bases). The V and J ends lost 1 base and 7 bases respectively, with 19 bases between them. CDR3 length equals 15 residues. The germline gives CDR1 DFQATT, CDR2 SNEGSKA (reference sequence). In DNA form, the CDR3 reads TGCAGTGCTAGAGCCGGACGGACAAGTTATGATGAAGCTTTCTTT. Translated, it gives CSARAGRTSYDEAFF.